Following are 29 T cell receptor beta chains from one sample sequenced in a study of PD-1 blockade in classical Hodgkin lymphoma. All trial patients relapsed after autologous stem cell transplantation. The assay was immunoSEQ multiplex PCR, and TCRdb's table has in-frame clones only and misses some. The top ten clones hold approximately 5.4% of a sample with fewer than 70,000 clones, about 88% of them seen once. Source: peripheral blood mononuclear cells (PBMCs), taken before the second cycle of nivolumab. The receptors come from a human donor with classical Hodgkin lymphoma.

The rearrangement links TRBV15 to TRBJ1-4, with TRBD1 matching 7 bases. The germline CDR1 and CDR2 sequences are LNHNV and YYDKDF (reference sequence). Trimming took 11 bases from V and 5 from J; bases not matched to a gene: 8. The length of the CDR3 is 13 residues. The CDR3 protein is CAQVQGGNEKLFF. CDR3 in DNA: TGTGCCCAGGTTCAGGGGGGCAATGAAAAACTGTTTTTT. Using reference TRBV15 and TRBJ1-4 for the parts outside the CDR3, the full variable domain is DAMVIQNPRYQVTQFGKPVTLSCSQTLNHNVMYWYQQKSSQAPKLLFHYYDKDFNNEADTPDNFQSRRPNTSFCFLDIRSPGLGDTAMYLCAQVQGGNEKLFFGSGTQLSVL.

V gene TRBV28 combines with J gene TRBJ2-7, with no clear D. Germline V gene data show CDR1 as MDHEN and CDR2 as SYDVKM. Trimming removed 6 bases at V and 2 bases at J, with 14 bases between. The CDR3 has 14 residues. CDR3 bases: TGTGCCAGCAGAAAGAAACTTTTGACCTACGAGCAGTACTTC. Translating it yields CASRKKLLTYEQYF.

The DNA of the CDR3 is TGTGCCAGCAGCTTTCTTCCAGGTCGAGACATTCAGTACTTC. Residues: CASSFLPGRDIQYF. The chain recombines TRBV6-5 with TRBJ2-4, with unresolved D. Germline values: CDR1 MNHEY, CDR2 SVGAGI. This CDR3 region has 14 residues. The V end was cut by 6 bases, the J end by 8 bases, with 17 bases between.

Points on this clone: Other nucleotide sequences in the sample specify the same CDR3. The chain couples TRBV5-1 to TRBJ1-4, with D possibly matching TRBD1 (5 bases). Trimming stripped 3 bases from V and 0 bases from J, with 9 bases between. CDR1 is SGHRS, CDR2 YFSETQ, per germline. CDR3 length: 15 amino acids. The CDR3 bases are TGCGCCAGCAGCTCTCAGGGCGCAACTAATGAAAAACTGTTTTTT. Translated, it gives CASSSQGATNEKLFF.

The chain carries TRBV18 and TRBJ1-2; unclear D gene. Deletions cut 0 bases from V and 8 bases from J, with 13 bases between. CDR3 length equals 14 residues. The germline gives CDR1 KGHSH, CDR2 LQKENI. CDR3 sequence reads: CASSPPPGFQGYTF. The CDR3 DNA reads TGTGCCAGCTCACCACCTCCCGGGTTCCAAGGCTACACCTTC.

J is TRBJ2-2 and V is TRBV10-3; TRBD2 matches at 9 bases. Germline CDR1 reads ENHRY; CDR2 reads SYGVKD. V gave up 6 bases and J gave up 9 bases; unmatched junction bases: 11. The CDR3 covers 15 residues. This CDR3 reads CAISAGTSLGRELFF. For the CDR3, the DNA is TGTGCCATCAGCGCCGGGACTAGCTTGGGCCGGGAGCTGTTTTTT.

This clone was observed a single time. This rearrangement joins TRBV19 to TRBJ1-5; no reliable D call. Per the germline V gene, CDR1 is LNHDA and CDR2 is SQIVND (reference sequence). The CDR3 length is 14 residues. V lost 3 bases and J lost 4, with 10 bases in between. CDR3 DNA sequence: TGTGCCAGTAGTATCGGGGTGCGGAATCAGCCCCAGCATTTT. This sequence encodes CASSIGVRNQPQHF.

This CDR3 reads CASSSTGTGAGEQYF. CDR3 nucleotides: TGCGCCAGCAGCTCCACCGGGACAGGGGCGGGCGAGCAGTACTTC. This sequence joins TRBV5-1 and TRBJ2-7, with 10 bases lining up with TRBD1. Germline CDR1 reads SGHRS; CDR2 reads YFSETQ. This CDR3 has 15 residues. Trimming took 3 bases from V and 6 from J; bases not matched to a gene: 9. Drawing the rest from reference TRBV5-1 and TRBJ2-7, the complete variable domain is KAGVTQTPRYLIKTRGQQVTLSCSPISGHRSVSWYQQTPGQGLQFLFEYFSETQRNKGNFPGRFSGRQFSNSRSEMNVSTLELGDSALYLCASSSTGTGAGEQYFGPGTRLTVT.

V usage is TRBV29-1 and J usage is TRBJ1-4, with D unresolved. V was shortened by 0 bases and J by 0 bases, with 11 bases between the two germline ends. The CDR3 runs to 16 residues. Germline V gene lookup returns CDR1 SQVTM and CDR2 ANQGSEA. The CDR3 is CSVEDLSAATNEKLFF. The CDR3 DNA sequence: TGCAGCGTTGAAGATTTAAGCGCTGCAACTAATGAAAAACTGTTTTTT.

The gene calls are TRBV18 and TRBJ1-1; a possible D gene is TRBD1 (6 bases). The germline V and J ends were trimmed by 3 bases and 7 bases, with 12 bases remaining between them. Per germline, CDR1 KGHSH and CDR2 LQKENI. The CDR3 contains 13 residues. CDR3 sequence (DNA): TGTGCCAGCTCACCCACCAGGGACATTGAAGCTTTCTTT. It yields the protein CASSPTRDIEAFF. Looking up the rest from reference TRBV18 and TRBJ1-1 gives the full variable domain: NAGVMQNPRHLVRRRGQEARLRCSPMKGHSHVYWYRQLPEEGLKFMVYLQKENIIDESGMPKERFSAEFPKEGPSILRIQQVVRGDSAAYFCASSPTRDIEAFFGQGTRLTVV.

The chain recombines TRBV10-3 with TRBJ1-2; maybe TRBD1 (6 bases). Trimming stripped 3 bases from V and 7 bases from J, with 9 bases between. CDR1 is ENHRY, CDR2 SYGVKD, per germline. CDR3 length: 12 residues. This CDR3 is CAISDGGSGYTF. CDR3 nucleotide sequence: TGTGCCATCAGTGACGGGGGCTCTGGCTACACCTTC.

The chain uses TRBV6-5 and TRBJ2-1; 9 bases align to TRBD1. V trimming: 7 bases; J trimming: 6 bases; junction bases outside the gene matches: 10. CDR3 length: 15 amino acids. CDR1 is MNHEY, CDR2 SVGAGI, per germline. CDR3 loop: CASIDLGTGTNEQFF. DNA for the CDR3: TGTGCCAGCATCGATCTCGGGACAGGGACCAATGAGCAGTTCTTC.

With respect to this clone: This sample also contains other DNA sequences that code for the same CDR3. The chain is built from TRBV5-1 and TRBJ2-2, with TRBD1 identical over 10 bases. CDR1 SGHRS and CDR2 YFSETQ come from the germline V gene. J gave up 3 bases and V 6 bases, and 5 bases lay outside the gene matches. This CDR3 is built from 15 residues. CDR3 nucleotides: TGCGCCAGCATACTCGGACAGGGGGACACCGGGGAGCTGTTTTTT. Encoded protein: CASILGQGDTGELFF.

The DNA of the CDR3 is TGTGCCAGCAGTTACTTAGCGGGGGCTTCCACCGGGGAGCTGTTTTTT. Translated: CASSYLAGASTGELFF. The rearrangement links TRBV6-6 to TRBJ2-2; 9 bases are a match to TRBD2. Unmatched junction bases numbered 4, after V lost 1 base and J lost 4 bases. Per germline, CDR1 MNHNY and CDR2 SVGAGI (reference sequence). The CDR3 extends over 16 amino acids.

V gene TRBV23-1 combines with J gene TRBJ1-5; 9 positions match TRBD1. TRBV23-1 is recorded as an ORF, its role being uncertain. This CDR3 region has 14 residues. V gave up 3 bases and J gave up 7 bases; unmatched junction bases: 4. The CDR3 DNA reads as TGCGCCAGCAGTCACGGACAGGGGAGACAGCCCCAGCATTTT. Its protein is CASSHGQGRQPQHF.

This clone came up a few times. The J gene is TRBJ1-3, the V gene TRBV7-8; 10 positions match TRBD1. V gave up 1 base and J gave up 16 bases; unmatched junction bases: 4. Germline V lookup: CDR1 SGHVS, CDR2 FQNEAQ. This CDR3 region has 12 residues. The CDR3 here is CASSLGGDRGYF. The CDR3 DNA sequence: TGTGCCAGCAGCTTAGGAGGGGACAGGGGCTATTTT.

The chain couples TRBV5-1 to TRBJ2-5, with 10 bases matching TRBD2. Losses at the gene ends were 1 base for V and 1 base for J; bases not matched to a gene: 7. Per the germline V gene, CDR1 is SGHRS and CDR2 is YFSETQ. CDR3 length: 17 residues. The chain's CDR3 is CASSLSPSSGGQETQYF. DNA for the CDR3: TGCGCCAGCAGCTTGAGTCCGTCTAGCGGGGGCCAAGAGACCCAGTACTTC. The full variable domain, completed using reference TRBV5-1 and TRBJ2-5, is KAGVTQTPRYLIKTRGQQVTLSCSPISGHRSVSWYQQTPGQGLQFLFEYFSETQRNKGNFPGRFSGRQFSNSRSEMNVSTLELGDSALYLCASSLSPSSGGQETQYFGPGTRLLVL.

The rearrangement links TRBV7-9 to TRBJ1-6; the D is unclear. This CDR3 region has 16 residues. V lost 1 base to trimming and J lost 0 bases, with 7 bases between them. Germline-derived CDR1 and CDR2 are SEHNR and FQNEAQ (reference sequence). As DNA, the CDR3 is TGTGCCAGCAGCTTAGACAGTCTCTCCTATAATTCACCCCTCCACTTT. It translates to CASSLDSLSYNSPLHF.

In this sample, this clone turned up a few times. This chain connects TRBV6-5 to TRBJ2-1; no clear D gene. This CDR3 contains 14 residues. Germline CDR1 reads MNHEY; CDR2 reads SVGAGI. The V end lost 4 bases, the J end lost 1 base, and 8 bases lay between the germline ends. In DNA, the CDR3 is TGTGCCAGCAGTTTAACTCTATCCTACAATGAGCAGTTCTTC. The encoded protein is CASSLTLSYNEQFF.

The CDR3 region is CASIHPGVNTEAFF. DNA of the CDR3: TGTGCCAGTATACACCCAGGGGTGAACACTGAAGCTTTCTTT. The chain combines TRBV19 with TRBJ1-1, with a tentative D call TRBD1 (6 bases). V was clipped by 7 bases and J by 0 bases, with 12 bases between them. The CDR3 has 14 amino acids. Germline values: CDR1 LNHDA, CDR2 SQIVND (reference sequence).

This chain's CDR3 is CASSSDRVANEKLFF. DNA for the CDR3: TGCGCCAGCAGCTCAGACAGGGTGGCTAATGAAAAACTGTTTTTT. The chain is built from TRBV5-1 and TRBJ1-4; 7 bases are shared with TRBD1. V shed 3 bases, J shed 3 bases, and the junction held 5 bases outside the gene matches. Germline loops: CDR1 SGHRS, CDR2 YFSETQ. The CDR3 spans 15 residues.

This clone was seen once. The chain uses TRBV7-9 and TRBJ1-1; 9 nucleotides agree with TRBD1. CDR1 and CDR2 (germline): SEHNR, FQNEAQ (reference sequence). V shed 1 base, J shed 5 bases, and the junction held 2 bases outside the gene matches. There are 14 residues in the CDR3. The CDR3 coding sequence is TGTGCCAGCAGCTTAGGCGGACAGGGGACTGAAGCTTTCTTT. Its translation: CASSLGGQGTEAFF.

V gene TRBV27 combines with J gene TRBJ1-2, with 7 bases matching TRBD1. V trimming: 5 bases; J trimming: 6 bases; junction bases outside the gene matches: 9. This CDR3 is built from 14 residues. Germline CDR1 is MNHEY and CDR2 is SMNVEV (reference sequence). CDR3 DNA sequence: TGTGCCAGCAGTCTTTTCACAGGGGCCCATGGCTACACCTTC. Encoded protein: CASSLFTGAHGYTF.

The CDR3 is CASRVQENTEAFF. CDR3 DNA sequence: TGCGCCAGCAGAGTGCAGGAGAACACTGAAGCTTTCTTT. The chain couples TRBV5-1 to TRBJ1-1, with D unclear. This CDR3 comprises 13 residues. V was cut by 5 bases and J by 1 base, with 9 bases left in between. Germline-derived CDR1 and CDR2 are SGHRS and YFSETQ.

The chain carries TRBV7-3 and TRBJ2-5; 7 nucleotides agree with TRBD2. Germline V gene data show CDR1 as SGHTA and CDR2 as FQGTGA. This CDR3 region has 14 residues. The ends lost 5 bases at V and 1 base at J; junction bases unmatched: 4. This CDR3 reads CASSRWGGQETQYF. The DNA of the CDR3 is TGTGCCAGCAGCCGTTGGGGGGGCCAAGAGACCCAGTACTTC.

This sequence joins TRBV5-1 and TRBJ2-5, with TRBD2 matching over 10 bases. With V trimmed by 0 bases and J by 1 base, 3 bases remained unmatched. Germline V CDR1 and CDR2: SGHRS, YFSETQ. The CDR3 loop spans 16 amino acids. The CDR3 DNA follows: TGCGCCAGCAGCTTGGTTGGACTAGCGGCCCAAGAGACCCAGTACTTC. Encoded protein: CASSLVGLAAQETQYF.

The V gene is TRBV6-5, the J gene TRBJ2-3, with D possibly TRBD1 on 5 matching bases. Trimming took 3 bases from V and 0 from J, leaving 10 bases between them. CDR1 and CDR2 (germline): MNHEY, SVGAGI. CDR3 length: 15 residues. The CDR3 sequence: CASSYQTASTDTQYF. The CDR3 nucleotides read TGTGCCAGCAGTTATCAGACAGCTAGCACAGATACGCAGTATTTT.

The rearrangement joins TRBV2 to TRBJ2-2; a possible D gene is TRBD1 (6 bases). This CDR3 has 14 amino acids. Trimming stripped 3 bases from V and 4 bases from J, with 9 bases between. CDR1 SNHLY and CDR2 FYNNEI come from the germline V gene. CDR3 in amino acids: CASSEGARTGELFF. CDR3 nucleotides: TGTGCCAGCAGTGAGGGGGCGCGCACCGGGGAGCTGTTTTTT.

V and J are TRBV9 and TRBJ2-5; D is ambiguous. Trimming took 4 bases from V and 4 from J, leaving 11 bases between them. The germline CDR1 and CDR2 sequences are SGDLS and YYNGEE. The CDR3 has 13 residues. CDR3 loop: CASSPIALETQYF. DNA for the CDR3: TGTGCCAGCAGCCCGATCGCATTAGAGACCCAGTACTTC.